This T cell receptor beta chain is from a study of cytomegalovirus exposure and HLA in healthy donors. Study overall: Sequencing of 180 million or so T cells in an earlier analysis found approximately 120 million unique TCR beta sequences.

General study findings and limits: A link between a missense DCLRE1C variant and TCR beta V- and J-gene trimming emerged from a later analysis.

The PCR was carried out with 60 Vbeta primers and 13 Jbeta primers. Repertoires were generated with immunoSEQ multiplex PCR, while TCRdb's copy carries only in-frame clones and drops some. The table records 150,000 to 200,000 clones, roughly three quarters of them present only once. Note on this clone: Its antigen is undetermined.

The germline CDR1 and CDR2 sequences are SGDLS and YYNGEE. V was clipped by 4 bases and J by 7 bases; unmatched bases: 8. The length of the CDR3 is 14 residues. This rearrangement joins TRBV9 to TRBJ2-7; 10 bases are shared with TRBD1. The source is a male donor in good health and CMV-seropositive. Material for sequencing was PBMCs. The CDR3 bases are TGTGCCAGCAGCTCCTCCGGGACAGGGGTTGAGCAGTACTTC. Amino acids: CASSSSGTGVEQYF.